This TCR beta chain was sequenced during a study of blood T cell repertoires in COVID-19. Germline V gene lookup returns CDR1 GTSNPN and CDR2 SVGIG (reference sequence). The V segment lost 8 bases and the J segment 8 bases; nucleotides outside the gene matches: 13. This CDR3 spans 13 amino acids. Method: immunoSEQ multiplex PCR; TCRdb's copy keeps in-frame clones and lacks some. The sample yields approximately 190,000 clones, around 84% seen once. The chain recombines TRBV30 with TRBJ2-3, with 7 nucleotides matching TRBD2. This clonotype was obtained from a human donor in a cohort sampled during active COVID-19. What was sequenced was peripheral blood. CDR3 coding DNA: TGTGCCCTCAAGGGAGGGTTGAGTAGTACGCAGTATTTT. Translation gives CALKGGLSSTQYF.